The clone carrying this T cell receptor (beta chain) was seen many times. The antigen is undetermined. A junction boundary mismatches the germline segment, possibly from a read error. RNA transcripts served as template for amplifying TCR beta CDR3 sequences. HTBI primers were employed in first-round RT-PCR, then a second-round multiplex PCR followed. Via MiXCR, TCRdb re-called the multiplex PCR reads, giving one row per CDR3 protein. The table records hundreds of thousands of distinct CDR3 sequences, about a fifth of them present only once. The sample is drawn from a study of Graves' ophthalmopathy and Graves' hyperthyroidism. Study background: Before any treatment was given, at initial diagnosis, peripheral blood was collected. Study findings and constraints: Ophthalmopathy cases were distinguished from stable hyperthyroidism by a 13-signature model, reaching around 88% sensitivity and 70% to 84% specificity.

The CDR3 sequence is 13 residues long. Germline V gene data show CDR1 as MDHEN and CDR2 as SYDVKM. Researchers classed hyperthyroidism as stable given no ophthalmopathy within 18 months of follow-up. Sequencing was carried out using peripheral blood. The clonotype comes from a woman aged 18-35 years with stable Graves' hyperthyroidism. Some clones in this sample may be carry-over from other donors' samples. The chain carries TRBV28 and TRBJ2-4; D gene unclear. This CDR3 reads CASNEQFKTIQYF. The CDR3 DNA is TGTGCCAGCAATGAGCAGTTCAAAACCATTCAGTACTTC. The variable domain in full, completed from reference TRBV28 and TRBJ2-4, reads DVKVTQSSRYLVKRTGEKVFLECVQDMDHENMFWYRQDPGLGLRLIYFSYDVKMKEKGDIPEGYSVSREKKERFSLILESASTNQTSMYLCASNEQFKTIQYFGAGTRLSVL.